The rows below give T cell receptor beta chains drawn from one sample of a study of CD8 T cells in Susac syndrome. One entry per CDR3 protein, called by TCRdb with MiXCR from the immunoSEQ multiplex PCR reads. Found here are 120,000 to 150,000 distinct CDR3 sequences, approximately 95% of them singletons; the top ten hold approximately 0.11%. The sequenced sample was CD4+ T cells from PBMCs. All receptors come from a human donor with multiple sclerosis. Each CDR3 is given with its conserved first and last residue. The D gene is left open where the match is weak. Only some rows state a clone size, as once, few, many or a class for expanded clones.

abundance,v_gene,d_gene,j_gene,CDR3nt,CDR3aa
-,TRBV3-1,-,TRBJ1-5,TGTGCCAGCAGCCTATTCGGGGGTCAGCCCCAGCATTTT,CASSLFGGQPQHF
-,TRBV6-5,TRBD1,TRBJ2-7,TGTGCCAGCAGTTTTTCTTACCCTGGACAGGTTGGTGAGTCCTACGAGCAGTACTTC,CASSFSYPGQVGESYEQYF
once,TRBV30,TRBD1,TRBJ1-5,TGTGCCTGGCAGACACAGGGGGGATCGGGTCAGCCCCAGCATTTT,CAWQTQGGSGQPQHF
-,TRBV15,-,TRBJ1-6,TGTGCCACCAGCAGAGATCCCGATAATTCACCCCTCCACTTT,CATSRDPDNSPLHF
-,TRBV9,TRBD2,TRBJ2-1,TGTGCCAGCAGCGACCCAGGACTAGCGGGAGTCTTCAATGAGCAGTTCTTC,CASSDPGLAGVFNEQFF
once,TRBV27,TRBD2,TRBJ2-1,TGTGCCAGCAGAAGTAGCGGGCCAAACAATGAGCAGTTCTTC,CASRSSGPNNEQFF
-,TRBV4-1,-,TRBJ2-7,TGCGCCAGCAGCCAAGGACTCGCCGACTACGAGCAGTACTTC,CASSQGLADYEQYF
-,TRBV7-3,-,TRBJ2-4,TGTGCCAGCAGCCGGGAAGGAGGCCGGGCCGACATTCAGTACTTC,CASSREGGRADIQYF
-,TRBV5-6,TRBD1,TRBJ2-5,TGTGCCAGCAAATCGGGGACAGAGGGGATCGGGGAGACCCAGTACTTC,CASKSGTEGIGETQYF
-,TRBV5-1,-,TRBJ2-5,TGCGCCAGCAGCTTGGCGGACGGACAAGAGACCCAGTACTTC,CASSLADGQETQYF
-,TRBV29-1,TRBD1,TRBJ2-7,TGCAGCGCCGGGACAGGGGTTCGCGAGCAGTACTTC,CSAGTGVREQYF
-,TRBV29-1,TRBD2,TRBJ2-3,TGCAGCGGGAGGCGACTAGCGGGAGGGCCTAGCGGACCGACGCAGTATTTT,CSGRRLAGGPSGPTQYF
few,TRBV7-8,-,TRBJ2-5,TGTGCCAGCAGCTTAGTTCCGCAAGGGACCCAGTACTTC,CASSLVPQGTQYF
-,TRBV24-1,-,TRBJ1-2,TGTGCCACCAGTGATTTGACGGGACCCGCCTCTGGCTACACCTTC,CATSDLTGPASGYTF
-,TRBV3-1,-,TRBJ1-2,TGTGCCAGCAGCCAAGATAGATTTGGCAGGGGTGACTATGGCTACACCTTC,CASSQDRFGRGDYGYTF